The clone carrying this TCR beta chain appeared a few times. A second PCR, run for roughly 7 to 11 cycles, used a sample-barcoded 5' primer plus a J-beta primer mix. From the 5' RACE reads, TCRdb called clonotypes with MiXCR, one entry per CDR3 protein. The sample consists of approximately 1.5 million distinct CDR3 sequences, almost 35% of them appearing once. This entry belongs to a study of blood T cells in healthy people across ages. V lost 3 bases and J lost 5, with 9 bases in between. This CDR3 comprises 13 residues. Germline V CDR1 and CDR2: MGHRA, YSYEKL. V is TRBV4-1 and J is TRBJ2-3; D uncertain. Source material: blood. The origin of this receptor is a woman in her twenties or thirties in good health. The chain's CDR3 is CASSHTWEDTQYF. The CDR3 DNA reads TGCGCCAGCAGCCATACCTGGGAAGATACGCAGTATTTT.